Listed below are T cell receptor beta chains from one sample, sequenced in a study of T-cell memory formation after mild COVID-19. A single record per CDR3 protein comes from TCRdb applying MiXCR to the 5' RACE reads. The repertoire consists of roughly 200,000 distinct CDR3 sequences, with around 8.8% occurring once and the leading ten covering 3.5% to 4%. Sequencing used PBMCs or a T cell subset sorted from them (not recorded which). The receptors stem from a young man who had mild COVID-19 (a few samples of this study predate the infection). Cell type and time point are not known. The conserved cysteine and the conserved F or W are not part of the CDR3 here. The order of the fields is D gene, J gene, V gene, CDR3 protein. The D gene is left open where the match is weak.

d_gene: .
j_gene: TRBJ2-5
v_gene: TRBV5-1
CDR3aa: ASSLEFRGRETQY

d_gene: .
j_gene: TRBJ2-5
v_gene: TRBV6-5
CDR3aa: ASSLRTQETQY

d_gene: .
j_gene: TRBJ2-5
v_gene: TRBV2
CDR3aa: ASKDREGETQY

d_gene: TRBD2
j_gene: TRBJ2-7
v_gene: TRBV12-3/TRBV12-4
CDR3aa: ASGSSGGLHEQY

d_gene: .
j_gene: TRBJ1-1
v_gene: TRBV12-3/TRBV12-4
CDR3aa: ASSLADTEAF

d_gene: TRBD1
j_gene: TRBJ2-4
v_gene: TRBV7-2
CDR3aa: ASSFAGTEIQY

d_gene: .
j_gene: TRBJ2-3
v_gene: TRBV25-1
CDR3aa: ASSAHWAARGTQY

d_gene: .
j_gene: TRBJ1-4
v_gene: TRBV5-1
CDR3aa: ASSSNGPNEKLF

d_gene: .
j_gene: TRBJ2-5
v_gene: TRBV18
CDR3aa: ASSPGLEETQY

d_gene: .
j_gene: TRBJ1-3
v_gene: TRBV20-1
CDR3aa: SAPDGNTIY

d_gene: .
j_gene: TRBJ1-4
v_gene: TRBV7-2
CDR3aa: ASSLSLDEKLF

d_gene: .
j_gene: TRBJ2-3
v_gene: TRBV7-2
CDR3aa: ASSSSDGDTQY

d_gene: .
j_gene: TRBJ1-5
v_gene: TRBV27
CDR3aa: ASTTGYGRNQPQH

d_gene: TRBD1
j_gene: TRBJ1-1
v_gene: TRBV5-1
CDR3aa: ASSGDRVAEAF

d_gene: .
j_gene: TRBJ2-3
v_gene: TRBV7-3
CDR3aa: ASSLAQADTQY

d_gene: TRBD2
j_gene: TRBJ2-1
v_gene: TRBV28
CDR3aa: ASTDSGGPYNEQF

d_gene: .
j_gene: TRBJ1-1
v_gene: TRBV29-1
CDR3aa: SGRPFMNTEAF

d_gene: .
j_gene: TRBJ1-2
v_gene: TRBV6-2/TRBV6-3
CDR3aa: ASSKGPPGYT

d_gene: TRBD1
j_gene: TRBJ2-7
v_gene: TRBV29-1
CDR3aa: SVVRDRGYEQY

d_gene: .
j_gene: TRBJ2-6
v_gene: TRBV10-3
CDR3aa: AISEQPGTHLPGANVLT

d_gene: TRBD2
j_gene: TRBJ2-5
v_gene: TRBV5-1
CDR3aa: ASGGLAGTETQY

d_gene: TRBD1
j_gene: TRBJ1-2
v_gene: TRBV20-1
CDR3aa: SASQSGGALYGYT

d_gene: TRBD1
j_gene: TRBJ2-3
v_gene: TRBV29-1
CDR3aa: SVEDGTGATDTQY

d_gene: TRBD1
j_gene: TRBJ1-2
v_gene: TRBV12-3/TRBV12-4
CDR3aa: ASSLGTGGNYGYT

d_gene: .
j_gene: TRBJ2-1
v_gene: TRBV24-1
CDR3aa: ATSLDRMDNEQF

d_gene: TRBD1
j_gene: TRBJ2-2
v_gene: TRBV2
CDR3aa: ATTGTGGTGELF

d_gene: .
j_gene: TRBJ1-1
v_gene: TRBV6-5
CDR3aa: ASRYGALRDTEAF

d_gene: TRBD1
j_gene: TRBJ2-3
v_gene: TRBV7-6
CDR3aa: ASSQTGGADTQY

d_gene: .
j_gene: TRBJ1-5
v_gene: TRBV3-1
CDR3aa: ASSQGGGGQPQH

d_gene: TRBD1
j_gene: TRBJ2-3
v_gene: TRBV20-1
CDR3aa: SADRQGADTQY

d_gene: .
j_gene: TRBJ2-1
v_gene: TRBV5-1
CDR3aa: ASSLEGATENEQF

d_gene: .
j_gene: TRBJ2-2
v_gene: TRBV20-1
CDR3aa: SAWGHQNTGELF

d_gene: TRBD1
j_gene: TRBJ1-1
v_gene: TRBV12-3/TRBV12-4
CDR3aa: ASTRPGQGENEAF

d_gene: .
j_gene: TRBJ1-5
v_gene: TRBV2
CDR3aa: ASSVRLSQPQH

d_gene: .
j_gene: TRBJ2-2
v_gene: TRBV7-2
CDR3aa: ASSPLEGALF

d_gene: TRBD1
j_gene: TRBJ1-3
v_gene: TRBV7-6
CDR3aa: ASSWDSNGNTIY

d_gene: .
j_gene: TRBJ1-1
v_gene: TRBV14
CDR3aa: ASSQGGRSAKAF

d_gene: .
j_gene: TRBJ1-1
v_gene: TRBV4-3
CDR3aa: ASSQPYYQNTEAF

d_gene: TRBD1
j_gene: TRBJ1-3
v_gene: TRBV5-6
CDR3aa: ASSLLQGEAGNTIY

d_gene: .
j_gene: TRBJ2-5
v_gene: TRBV12-3/TRBV12-4
CDR3aa: ASSLMTSAETQY

d_gene: TRBD1
j_gene: TRBJ1-2
v_gene: TRBV5-6
CDR3aa: ASGRPLQGQDYGYT

d_gene: .
j_gene: TRBJ2-5
v_gene: TRBV2
CDR3aa: ASRGDTHRETQY